This TCR beta chain was captured by sequencing in a study of T cell therapy after organ transplantation. Comment on this clone: Its matching antigen is unknown.

Time point defined: 20-29 weeks after completion of therapy. Data came from immunoSEQ multiplex PCR; TCRdb stores just in-frame clones and leaves some out. The repertoire consists of around 19,000 clones, with about 83% occurring once and the leading ten covering about 35%. CDR3 size: 12 residues. Germline loops: CDR1 GTSNPN, CDR2 SVGIG (reference sequence). V lost 4 bases to trimming and J lost 9 bases, with 13 bases between them. The rearrangement joins TRBV30 to TRBJ2-1, with D possibly TRBD1 on 5 matching bases. The TCR comes from a human patient who had received a solid organ transplant and had CMV disease. Part of the T cell pool may stem from the graft donor. The material sequenced was CD8+ T cells from blood, taken after autologous CMV-specific T cell therapy. The CDR3: CAWNSGFVEQFF. The CDR3 region has the DNA TGTGCCTGGAACTCAGGGTTCGTTGAGCAGTTCTTC.